The T cell receptor beta chain under discussion was sequenced for a study of blood T cell repertoires in COVID-19. About the study: Whether acute or convalescent, the COVID-19 samples came from the United States, Italy and Spain. Sample material is recorded as cDNA or gDNA derived from T cells, B-cell-depleted T cells, or PBMCs.

Source study methods: By means of reference gene primer amplification, nucleated cell counts were estimated. Assay: immunoSEQ multiplex PCR; the TCRdb copy retains only in-frame clones and omits some. The DNA gave D and trimming, while V, J and clone size come from that table. The profile shows roughly 50,000 clones, 60% to 80% of them singletons. The CDR3 loop spans 15 amino acids. The specimen sequenced was peripheral blood. The chain is built from TRBV1 and TRBJ2-1; no check of the table's D call, TRBD2, against the DNA was made. TRBV1 is a pseudogene locus. The clonotype was recovered from a human donor with active or convalescent COVID-19. The donor label of this sample is uncertain. DNA for the CDR3: TGCACCAGCAGCCGCCCTGGACTAGCACCCAATGAGCAGTTCTTC. Protein: CTSSRPGLAPNEQFF.